The 29 T cell receptor beta chains given below trace back to one sample, sequenced in a study of blood T cell repertoires in COVID-19. The table came from immunoSEQ multiplex PCR; TCRdb's copy has only in-frame clones and leaves some out. The sample yields around 28,000 clones, around 82% seen once. The sequencing sample was made of peripheral blood. Source of these receptors: a man aged 65-85 years with active COVID-19.

This chain joins TRBV20-1 and TRBJ2-2; 7 nucleotides align to TRBD1. CDR1 and CDR2 from the germline V gene are DFQATT and SNEGSKA (reference sequence). Trimming cost V 3 bases and J 0 bases; bases outside gene matches: 4. The length of the CDR3 is 15 residues. In DNA form, the CDR3 reads TGCAGTGCTAGTCGCCAGGGGGCGAACACCGGGGAGCTGTTTTTT. It encodes CSASRQGANTGELFF.

This sequence joins TRBV23-1 and TRBJ1-4, with 7 bases fitting TRBD1. TRBV23-1 has ORF status, its function being uncertain. Trimming cost V 1 base and J 6 bases; bases outside gene matches: 5. The CDR3 loop spans 15 amino acids. CDR3 DNA: TGCGCCAGCAGTCAATGTGGCAGGGGGGATGAAAAACTGTTTTTT. Protein product: CASSQCGRGDEKLFF.

This chain uses TRBV14 with TRBJ2-1; TRBD2 matches 12 bases. The trim removed 0 bases at V and 4 bases at J, leaving 7 bases unmatched. The CDR3 totals 18 residues. Per the germline V gene, CDR1 is SGHDN and CDR2 is FVKESK. CDR3 region: CASSQDLASGGVYNEQFF. In DNA form, the CDR3 reads TGTGCCAGCAGCCAAGATCTGGCTAGCGGGGGGGTGTACAATGAGCAGTTCTTC.

This clone occurred a few times. The V and J genes are TRBV2 and TRBJ1-6; the D gene is possibly TRBD1 (5 bases). The CDR3 sequence is 15 residues long. Germline CDR1 SNHLY, CDR2 FYNNEI. Deletions cut 5 bases from V and 6 bases from J, with 14 bases between. The CDR3 protein is CASSPAGRSNSPLHF. The CDR3 bases are TGTGCCAGCAGTCCTGCGGGACGTAGTAATTCACCCCTCCACTTT.

The gene calls are TRBV7-2 and TRBJ2-7; TRBD2 matches at 12 bases. The CDR3 contains 15 residues. Germline V gene lookup returns CDR1 SGHTA and CDR2 FQGNSA. V trimming: 3 bases; J trimming: 4 bases; junction bases outside the gene matches: 4. The DNA for the CDR3 is TGTGCCAGCAGCTTGGCGGGACTAGCGGGTTACGAGCAGTACTTC. Translating gives CASSLAGLAGYEQYF.

The CDR3 region is CASSLGQGSQPQHF. In DNA form, the CDR3 reads TGTGCCAGCAGTTTAGGGCAGGGAAGTCAGCCCCAGCATTTT. The rearrangement joins TRBV28 to TRBJ1-5, with D maybe TRBD1 (5 bases). V was cut by 2 bases and J by 6 bases, with 11 bases left in between. Germline V CDR1 and CDR2: MDHEN, SYDVKM. The CDR3 is made up of 14 amino acids.

There are a few counts of this clone. This rearrangement joins TRBV19 to TRBJ1-6; 8 bases fit TRBD1. Germline CDR1 reads LNHDA; CDR2 reads SQIVND (reference sequence). The CDR3 has 16 residues. V lost 4 bases and J lost 3; bases outside the gene matches: 5. The CDR3 sequence is CASSRGDRLYNSPLHF. CDR3 nucleotides: TGTGCCAGTAGTAGGGGGGACAGGCTCTATAATTCACCCCTCCACTTT.

This clone was counted between two and nine times. The chain joins TRBV9 to TRBJ1-2, with a tentative D call TRBD1 (6 bases). The CDR3 consists of 14 residues. The V end lost 1 base, the J end lost 7 bases, and 14 bases lay between the germline ends. Per the germline V gene, CDR1 is SGDLS and CDR2 is YYNGEE. The CDR3 region is CASSVTGGLGGYTF. The CDR3 nucleotides read TGTGCCAGCAGCGTAACGGGGGGGCTTGGTGGCTACACCTTC.

This clone was seen just once. The chain uses TRBV6-5 and TRBJ2-5; maybe TRBD2 (5 bases). Per germline, CDR1 MNHEY and CDR2 SVGAGI. The V end was cut by 2 bases, the J end by 4 bases, with 8 bases between. The CDR3 extends over 13 amino acids. DNA for the CDR3: TGTGCCAGCAGTTACATTCGGGGAGAGACCCAGTACTTC. Translation gives CASSYIRGETQYF.

The chain uses TRBV27 and TRBJ2-7, with D perhaps matching TRBD1 (6 bases). Germline V gene data show CDR1 as MNHEY and CDR2 as SMNVEV (reference sequence). The CDR3 is 14 amino acids. Trimming shortened V by 6 bases and J by 6 bases, and 18 bases separated the two germline ends. This CDR3 reads CASRQTGKFSEQYF. Here the CDR3 DNA reads TGTGCCAGCAGGCAGACAGGAAAGTTTTCCGAGCAGTACTTC.

J is TRBJ2-3 and V is TRBV3-1 (or the pseudogene TRBV3-2); TRBD1 aligns across 7 bases. The CDR3 spans 12 residues. Germline loops: CDR1 LGHDT, CDR2 YNNKEL (reference sequence). Trimming cost V 5 bases and J 7 bases; bases outside gene matches: 3. The CDR3 bases are TGTGCCAGCAGCTTGGACAGGAATACGCAGTATTTT. This translates into CASSLDRNTQYF.

This clone was counted between two and nine times. The gene calls are TRBV2 and TRBJ1-5; no firm D call. The germline gives CDR1 SNHLY, CDR2 FYNNEI. The V end lost 6 bases, the J end lost 0 bases, and 3 bases lay between the germline ends. The CDR3 spans 12 residues. CDR3 sequence (DNA): TGTGCCAGCAGCTATAGCAATCAGCCCCAGCATTTT. Residues: CASSYSNQPQHF.

This chain connects TRBV7-9 to TRBJ2-3, with D perhaps TRBD2 (6 bases). The length of the CDR3 is 17 residues. With 1 base removed from V and 0 bases from J, the gap between germline ends came to 14 bases. Germline V gene sequence: CDR1 SEHNR, CDR2 FQNEAQ (reference sequence). The CDR3 coding sequence is TGTGCCAGCAGCTTAGGGACCGGGGGACTTAGCACAGATACGCAGTATTTT. Residues: CASSLGTGGLSTDTQYF.

The chain recombines TRBV21-1 with TRBJ1-3. TRBV21-1 is given as a pseudogene. The CDR3 sequence is 17 residues long. The CDR3 DNA follows: TGTGCCAGCAGCAAACCAACGGTCGGTACACTAGCCTGCACCATATATTTT. Translation: CASSKPTVGTLACTIYF.

J is TRBJ2-3 and V is TRBV2, with 10 bases fitting TRBD1. Per germline, CDR1 SNHLY and CDR2 FYNNEI. This CDR3 spans 16 amino acids. The V segment lost 9 bases and the J segment 4 bases; nucleotides outside the gene matches: 13. CDR3 sequence: CASTPQDRGRPDTQYF. Written as DNA, the CDR3 is TGTGCCAGTACACCTCAAGACAGGGGGCGTCCAGATACGCAGTATTTT.

The chain couples TRBV7-2 to TRBJ2-7; TRBD2 matches at 11 bases. Germline V gene data show CDR1 as SGHTA and CDR2 as FQGNSA. The CDR3 extends over 15 amino acids. V gave up 4 bases and J gave up 1 base; unmatched junction bases: 3. The CDR3 bases are TGTGCCAGCAGCTCGGGACTAGCGGCATCCTACGAGCAGTACTTC. Protein sequence: CASSSGLAASYEQYF.

The J gene is TRBJ2-5, the V gene TRBV3-1 (or the pseudogene TRBV3-2), with 14 nucleotides matching TRBD2. In germline, CDR1 is LGHDT, CDR2 YNNKEL (reference sequence). V shed 0 bases, J shed 5 bases, and the junction held 11 bases outside the gene matches. The CDR3 consists of 19 residues. DNA for the CDR3: TGTGCCAGCAGCCAAGATAGCCCCGGACTAGCGGGGGGCTCGGAGACCCAGTACTTC. Protein sequence: CASSQDSPGLAGGSETQYF.

J is TRBJ1-1 and V is TRBV19; D is unclear. The CDR3 is made up of 13 amino acids. Germline V gives CDR1 LNHDA, CDR2 SQIVND (reference sequence). V was shortened by 1 base and J by 2 bases, with 5 bases between the two germline ends. The CDR3 region is CASSIARNTEAFF. The CDR3 nucleotides are TGTGCCAGTAGTATAGCCAGAAACACTGAAGCTTTCTTT.

The V call is TRBV6-2 or TRBV6-3, the J call TRBJ2-3; D gene uncertain. The germline V gene has CDR1 MNHEY and CDR2 SVGEGT. The CDR3 runs to 12 residues. V lost 5 bases to trimming and J lost 4 bases, with 7 bases between them. The CDR3 DNA reads as TGTGCCAGCAGTCCGTCGTCAGATACGCAGTATTTT. Translation gives CASSPSSDTQYF.

The J gene is TRBJ1-1, the V gene TRBV6-5; no clear D gene. This CDR3 contains 13 residues. The V end was cut by 6 bases, the J end by 4 bases, with 12 bases between. From germline, CDR1 is MNHEY and CDR2 SVGAGI. The CDR3 loop reads CASRIDRVTEAFF. CDR3 DNA sequence: TGTGCCAGCAGAATAGATCGTGTCACTGAAGCTTTCTTT.

This sequence joins TRBV27 and TRBJ1-1; a possible D gene is TRBD1 (6 bases). The CDR3 totals 16 residues. The ends were cut back, 2 bases at V and 5 bases at J, with 18 bases in the middle. Looked up from germline, CDR1 is MNHEY and CDR2 is SMNVEV (reference sequence). The CDR3: CASSLLTGRMHTEAFF. Written as DNA, the CDR3 is TGTGCCAGCAGTTTACTCACAGGGCGAATGCATACTGAAGCTTTCTTT.

This chain connects TRBV6-6 to TRBJ1-2; D gene uncertain. The germline V gene encodes CDR1 MNHNY and CDR2 SVGAGI (reference sequence). The CDR3 is 15 amino acids. V was pared by 5 bases and J by 2 bases, with 15 bases between. CDR3 in amino acids: CASSKLPAENYGYTF. In nucleotides, the CDR3 is TGTGCCAGCAGTAAATTACCCGCAGAAAACTATGGCTACACCTTC.

The chain carries TRBV27 and TRBJ2-3, with 8 bases matching TRBD2. With 3 bases clipped from V and 1 base from J, the junction kept 0 bases outside the gene matches. The CDR3 is 14 amino acids. In germline, CDR1 is MNHEY, CDR2 SMNVEV (reference sequence). CDR3 in DNA: TGTGCCAGCAGTTTGCGGGGGGGCACAGATACGCAGTATTTT. Protein sequence: CASSLRGGTDTQYF.

This rearrangement joins TRBV19 to TRBJ2-1, with 8 bases that match TRBD2. The V and J ends lost 1 base and 10 bases, in that order; junction bases with no gene match: 6. This CDR3 is 14 amino acids long. CDR1 is LNHDA and CDR2 is SQIVND in the germline V gene (reference sequence). The CDR3 nucleotides read TGTGCCAGTAGTATAGTATCACTAGCGGACGAGCAGTTCTTC. Its translation: CASSIVSLADEQFF.

This chain links TRBV19 with TRBJ2-7, with a possible D match to TRBD1 (7 bases). Germline V gene data show CDR1 as LNHDA and CDR2 as SQIVND (reference sequence). V lost 5 bases to trimming and J lost 2 bases, with 13 bases between them. The CDR3 is 14 residues long. CDR3 sequence reads: CASSRRDSPYEQYF. DNA for the CDR3: TGTGCCAGTAGTCGGCGGGACAGTCCCTACGAGCAGTACTTC. Variable domain in full (rest from reference TRBV19 and TRBJ2-7): DGGITQSPKYLFRKEGQNVTLSCEQNLNHDAMYWYRQDPGQGLRLIYYSQIVNDFQKGDIAEGYSVSREKKESFPLTVTSAQKNPTAFYLCASSRRDSPYEQYFGPGTRLTVT.

The CDR3 coding sequence is TGTGCCAGTAGTAAATTGCAAGGGGGCCAGAACACTGAAGCTTTCTTT. Amino acids: CASSKLQGGQNTEAFF. This sequence joins TRBV19 and TRBJ1-1, with TRBD1 identical over 7 bases. The CDR3 covers 16 residues. Trimming cost V 4 bases and J 1 base; bases outside gene matches: 9. The germline gives CDR1 LNHDA, CDR2 SQIVND (reference sequence).

This clone has a handful of counts. The chain is built from TRBV27 and TRBJ2-7; tentatively, D is TRBD1 (6 bases). Trimming took off 0 bases at V and 6 bases at J, with 9 bases between the two ends. The CDR3 is made up of 13 amino acids. CDR1 is MNHEY and CDR2 is SMNVEV in the germline V gene (reference sequence). Written as DNA, the CDR3 is TGTGCCAGCAGTTTATCGCAGGGGCGCGAGCAGTACTTC. It codes for CASSLSQGREQYF.

This chain joins TRBV6-1 and TRBJ1-2; possibly TRBD1 for D (6 bases). The CDR3 contains 16 residues. V lost 1 base and J lost 3, with 15 bases in between. From germline, CDR1 is MNHNS and CDR2 SASEGT. The CDR3 is CASSEGRRDIYYGYTF. CDR3 nucleotides: TGTGCCAGCAGTGAAGGGCGACGGGACATATACTATGGCTACACCTTC.

The rearrangement links TRBV12-3 or TRBV12-4 to TRBJ2-1; possibly TRBD1 for D (5 bases). V was cut by 9 bases and J by 6 bases, with 12 bases left in between. The CDR3 has 12 residues. DNA of the CDR3: TGTGCCAGTTCGGACATAATCAATGAGCAGTTCTTC. Its protein is CASSDIINEQFF.